The source of this TCR beta chain is a study of OX40 agonist ivuxolimab in advanced cancers. Turning to the study itself: Patients received ivuxolimab, an agonistic anti-OX40 (CD134) antibody. Among those treated, three patients had partial responses, one with hepatocellular carcinoma and two with cutaneous melanoma. Patients with prior anti-PD-1, anti-PD-L1 or anti-CTLA-4 therapy were eligible; roughly 40% had some.

The repertoire was sequenced with immunoSEQ multiplex PCR; TCRdb's copy has only in-frame clones and lacks some. The sample records some 19,000 clones, 70% to 80% being singletons. Autoimmune disease history or systemic immunosuppression led to patient exclusion. This TCR was sampled from an adult with an advanced solid tumor such as melanoma, head and neck, liver or kidney cancer. The input for sequencing was CD4+ or CD8+ T cells sorted from blood, taken in a trial of the OX40 agonist ivuxolimab.

CDR3 residues: CATREDTQYF. The CDR3, as DNA: TGTGCCACGAGGGAGGATACGCAGTATTTT. The chain has TRBV10-3 and TRBJ2-3; D perhaps matches TRBD2 (5 bases). This CDR3 has 10 amino acids. The germline V gene encodes CDR1 ENHRY and CDR2 SYGVKD. V was clipped by 10 bases and J by 6 bases, with 8 bases between them.